The TCR beta chain under discussion was sequenced for a study of T cells after yellow fever vaccination. Study results and limitations: Most clones from primary vaccination resurfaced after the booster (about 96% CD4, 88% CD8).

Template switching by 5'RACE produced TCR cDNA, adding a universal primer site and UMIs. TCRdb independently ran MiXCR on the 5' RACE reads; one entry per CDR3 protein. Here the sample spans about 220,000 distinct CDR3 sequences, more than 6.5% being singletons. The sample holds a few counts of this clonotype. No antigen is known for it. The germline V gene has CDR1 MDHEN and CDR2 SYDVKM. This CDR3 is 13 amino acids long. V shed 5 bases and J shed 0 bases, with 7 bases lying between them. The chain employs TRBV28 and TRBJ1-1; D uncertain. The receptor was isolated from a man aged 30-40 years who received the YFV17D yellow fever vaccine. Sequencing was performed on CD4+ T cells sorted from PBMCs, taken on the day of the yellow fever booster vaccination. DNA of the CDR3: TGTGCCAGCAGTATCCCACTGAACACTGAAGCTTTCTTT. This sequence encodes CASSIPLNTEAFF.